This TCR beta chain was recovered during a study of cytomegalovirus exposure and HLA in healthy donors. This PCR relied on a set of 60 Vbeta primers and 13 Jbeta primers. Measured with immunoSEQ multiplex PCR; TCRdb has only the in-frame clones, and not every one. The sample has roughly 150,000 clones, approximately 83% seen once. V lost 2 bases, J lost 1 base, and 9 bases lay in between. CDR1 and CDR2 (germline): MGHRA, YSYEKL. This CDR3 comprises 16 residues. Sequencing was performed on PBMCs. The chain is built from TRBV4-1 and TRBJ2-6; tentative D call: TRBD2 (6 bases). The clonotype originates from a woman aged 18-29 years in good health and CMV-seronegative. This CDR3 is CASSQPRESGANVLTF. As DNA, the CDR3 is TGCGCCAGCAGCCAACCACGGGAGTCTGGGGCCAACGTCCTGACTTTC.